One and the same sample provided the 8 T cell receptor beta chains below, sequenced in a study of lymphopenia after photon versus proton radiotherapy. Data came from immunoSEQ multiplex PCR; TCRdb stores just in-frame clones and leaves some out. The repertoire holds about 65,000 clones, with 80% to 90% as singletons. The sample in question was peripheral blood, obtained from a patient treated with proton-based radiotherapy. The receptors shown here come from an older man with esophageal cancer.

The chain has TRBV5-1 and TRBJ2-5; 7 positions agree with TRBD1. This CDR3 is built from 14 residues. V lost 0 bases to trimming and J lost 5 bases; unmatched junction nucleotides: 4. Germline V gene lookup returns CDR1 SGHRS and CDR2 YFSETQ. The CDR3 sequence is CASSLGQGVETQYF. The CDR3 DNA follows: TGCGCCAGCAGCTTGGGACAGGGCGTGGAGACCCAGTACTTC.

The chain links TRBV4-3 to TRBJ2-7; D gene ambiguous. V lost 0 bases to trimming and J lost 3 bases, with 12 bases between them. The CDR3 is made up of 15 amino acids. The germline CDR1 and CDR2 sequences are LGHNA and YSLEER. This CDR3 is CASSQEWGLIYEQYF. In DNA form, the CDR3 reads TGCGCCAGCAGCCAAGAGTGGGGTTTGATCTACGAGCAGTACTTC.

V gene TRBV6-1 combines with J gene TRBJ2-7, with unresolved D. Per the germline V gene, CDR1 is MNHNS and CDR2 is SASEGT. The germline V and J ends were trimmed by 4 bases and 2 bases, with 9 bases remaining between them. The CDR3 extends over 13 amino acids. Here the CDR3 reads CASSAQQTYEQYF. The CDR3 nucleotides read TGTGCCAGCAGTGCTCAGCAGACCTACGAGCAGTACTTC.

This chain links TRBV11-2 with TRBJ2-1, with 13 bases matching TRBD2. Trimming took 0 bases from V and 7 from J; bases not matched to a gene: 6. This CDR3 has 17 amino acids. Germline CDR1 SGHAT, CDR2 FQNNGV. The CDR3 DNA reads as TGTGCCAGCAGCTTAGATCGGGGACTAGCGGGGTTGAATGAGCAGTTCTTC. Protein: CASSLDRGLAGLNEQFF.

The J gene is TRBJ2-5, the V gene TRBV29-1; 10 nucleotides line up with TRBD1. Trimming cost V 6 bases and J 5 bases; bases outside gene matches: 9. The CDR3 spans 14 residues. CDR1 and CDR2 from the germline V gene are SQVTM and ANQGSEA. CDR3 protein: CSVDGTGDVETQYF. Written as DNA, the CDR3 is TGCAGCGTAGACGGGACAGGGGACGTGGAGACCCAGTACTTC. Using reference TRBV29-1 and TRBJ2-5 for the parts outside the CDR3, the full variable domain is SAVISQKPSRDICQRGTSLTIQCQVDSQVTMMFWYRQQPGQSLTLIATANQGSEATYESGFVIDKFPISRPNLTFSTLTVSNMSPEDSSIYLCSVDGTGDVETQYFGPGTRLLVL.

This clone was observed a handful of times. The V and J genes are TRBV18 and TRBJ1-3, with D tentatively TRBD1 (6 bases). The V gene lost 1 base and the J gene lost 0 bases, with 13 bases spanning the gap. The CDR3 spans 17 residues. CDR1 and CDR2 from the germline V gene are KGHSH and LQKENI. The CDR3 nucleotides read TGTGCCAGCTCACCACAGGCAGGGGATATCTCTGGAAACACCATATATTTT. Its protein is CASSPQAGDISGNTIYF.

The chain is built from TRBV30 and TRBJ1-4, with D perhaps TRBD1 (6 bases). Germline CDR1 reads GTSNPN; CDR2 reads SVGIG (reference sequence). V gave up 1 base and J gave up 8 bases, with 11 bases separating them. The CDR3 has 13 residues. CDR3 loop: CAWSAGGGEKLFF. Written as DNA, the CDR3 is TGTGCCTGGAGTGCCGGGGGCGGGGAAAAACTGTTTTTT.

The chain recombines TRBV7-3 with TRBJ2-1; 11 nucleotides line up with TRBD2. Germline-derived CDR1 and CDR2 are SGHTA and FQGTGA. This CDR3 has 15 amino acids. V shed 3 bases and J 4 bases; nucleotides not matched to a gene: 2. CDR3 protein: CASSFSGGVYNEQFF. CDR3 nucleotide sequence: TGTGCCAGCAGCTTTAGCGGGGGGGTTTACAATGAGCAGTTCTTC.